The T cell receptor beta chain described here comes from a study of shared clonotypes between healthy human individuals. Findings and limits, study-wide: Rarefaction exposed incomplete sorted-subset sequencing despite large depth.

Assay runs were performed at deep level. Clones were read by immunoSEQ multiplex PCR, and TCRdb kept only the in-frame ones, dropping some. Of about 1.5 million clones listed, approximately 98% are singletons. Among the donors, all were Caucasian adults who lived in Nashville, Tennessee. Concerning this clone: Its antigen is unknown.

The sequence derives from a man aged 25-45 years in good health. Sequenced material: naive CD4+ T cells sorted from blood. The subset is: CD45RA+ positively selected.

The CDR3 sequence: CASSEARGPKLFF. In nucleotides, the CDR3 is TGTGCCAGCAGTGAAGCGAGGGGCCCGAAACTGTTTTTT. The chain carries TRBV2 and TRBJ1-4; D perhaps matches TRBD1 (5 bases). The germline V and J ends were trimmed by 0 bases and 11 bases, with 10 bases remaining between them. Per germline, CDR1 SNHLY and CDR2 FYNNEI. This CDR3 is 13 amino acids long.